These 10 T cell receptor beta chains were sequenced from one sample in a study of blood T cell repertoires in COVID-19. This table comes from immunoSEQ multiplex PCR, and its TCRdb copy is limited to in-frame clones, with some not included. This table holds roughly 150,000 clones, 85% to 90% found once. The specimen sequenced was peripheral blood. Source of these receptors: a woman older than 75 with acute or convalescent COVID-19.

The rearrangement uses TRBV5-1 and TRBJ2-3, with 9 bases matching TRBD1. Per the germline V gene, CDR1 is SGHRS and CDR2 is YFSETQ. The CDR3 covers 14 residues. Trimming at V came to 4 bases and at J to 5 bases, leaving 5 bases not matched to a gene. CDR3 DNA: TGCGCCAGCAGCCAGGGACAGGGAATAGATACGCAGTATTTT. Amino acid sequence: CASSQGQGIDTQYF.

In this sample, this clone turned up a few times. The rearrangement joins TRBV7-3 to TRBJ1-6; a weak D match, TRBD1 (6 bases). The CDR3 has 14 residues. Between the trimmed V and J ends, which lost 9 bases and 9 bases, there was a span of 18 bases. Looked up from germline, CDR1 is SGHTA and CDR2 is FQGTGA. In DNA, the CDR3 is TGTGCCAGTGCCTCGGGGCAGGGGACTTCACCCCTCCACTTT. Translating gives CASASGQGTSPLHF.

This clone was observed a few times. This chain joins TRBV5-6 and TRBJ1-5; 8 positions agree with TRBD1. The CDR3 extends over 14 amino acids. The trim removed 2 bases at V and 6 bases at J, leaving 4 bases unmatched. Germline CDR1 is SGHDT and CDR2 is YYEEEE. CDR3 coding DNA: TGTGCCAGCAGCTTTCAGGGGGCTGGTCAGCCCCAGCATTTT. It codes for CASSFQGAGQPQHF.

This chain uses TRBV21-1 with TRBJ1-5; the DNA was not used to check the table's D call, TRBD1. TRBV21-1 is a documented pseudogene. This CDR3 comprises 17 residues. In nucleotides, the CDR3 is TGTGCCAGCAGCAAAGGACAGAACGCTGATAGCAATCAGCCCCAGCATTTT. Protein product: CASSKGQNADSNQPQHF.

The V gene is TRBV2, the J gene TRBJ1-3, with 10 bases identical to TRBD1. Germline V gives CDR1 SNHLY, CDR2 FYNNEI. CDR3 size: 15 residues. Germline trimming cut 6 bases from V and 4 bases from J; bases unmatched to any gene: 6. The DNA of the CDR3 is TGTGCCAGCAGCTATGGGACAGGGGTGGGAAACACCATATATTTT. Its translation: CASSYGTGVGNTIYF.

The genes are TRBV10-3 and TRBJ1-2, with D unclear. Germline values: CDR1 ENHRY, CDR2 SYGVKD. The V end was cut by 3 bases, the J end by 8 bases, with 13 bases between. The CDR3 sequence is 13 residues long. The DNA of the CDR3 is TGTGCCATCAGTGATACGTCCCTCGGGGGCTACACCTTC. This translates into CAISDTSLGGYTF.

The chain joins TRBV7-2 to TRBJ1-6, with a tentative D call TRBD1 (5 bases). The CDR3 covers 15 residues. Germline V CDR1 and CDR2: SGHTA, FQGNSA. Trimming shortened V by 4 bases and J by 7 bases, and 14 bases separated the two germline ends. The CDR3: CASSSYGGRNSPLHF. The CDR3 DNA reads TGTGCCAGCAGCTCCTACGGGGGGAGGAATTCACCCCTCCACTTT.

V gene TRBV19 combines with J gene TRBJ1-2, with 7 nucleotides matching TRBD1. Trimming at V came to 3 bases and at J to 4 bases, leaving 8 bases not matched to a gene. CDR1 and CDR2 (germline): LNHDA, SQIVND (reference sequence). The CDR3 consists of 15 residues. The CDR3 is CASSIAPGTVYGYTF. The CDR3 DNA is TGTGCCAGTAGTATCGCCCCCGGGACAGTCTATGGCTACACCTTC.

This chain connects TRBV15 to TRBJ2-7; the match to TRBD1 covers 9 bases. After removal of 4 bases from V and 7 bases from J, the junction contained 11 bases not matched to a gene. The length of the CDR3 is 15 residues. The germline V gene has CDR1 LNHNV and CDR2 YYDKDF (reference sequence). The CDR3, as DNA: TGTGCCACCAGCACTCAGCCCGGGACAGGGTGGGAGCAGTACTTC. Amino acid sequence: CATSTQPGTGWEQYF.

This clone was seen only a few times. The genes are TRBV30 and TRBJ1-2; TRBD1 might be the D (6 bases). Germline V gene lookup returns CDR1 GTSNPN and CDR2 SVGIG (reference sequence). The length of the CDR3 is 14 residues. Trimming removed 2 bases from V and 7 bases from J, with 17 bases in between. The CDR3 DNA is TGTGCCTGGAGTCTGTGGGGGGGCCCCTCTGGCTACACCTTC. It yields the protein CAWSLWGGPSGYTF. The whole variable domain, remainder taken from reference TRBV30 and TRBJ1-2, is SQTIHQWPATLVQPVGSPLSLECTVEGTSNPNLYWYRQAAGRGLQLLFYSVGIGQISSEVPQNLSASRPQDRQFILSSKKLLLSDSGFYLCAWSLWGGPSGYTFGSGTRLTVV.